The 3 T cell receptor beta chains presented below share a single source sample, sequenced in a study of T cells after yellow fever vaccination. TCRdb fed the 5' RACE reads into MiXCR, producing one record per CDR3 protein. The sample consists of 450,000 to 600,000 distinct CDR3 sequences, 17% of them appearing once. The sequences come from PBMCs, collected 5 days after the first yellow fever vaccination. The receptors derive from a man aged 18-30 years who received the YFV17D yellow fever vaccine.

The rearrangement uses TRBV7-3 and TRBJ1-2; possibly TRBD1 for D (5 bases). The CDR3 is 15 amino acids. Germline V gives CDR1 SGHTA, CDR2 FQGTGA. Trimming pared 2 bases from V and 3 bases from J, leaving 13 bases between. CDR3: CASSLGFGTHYGYTF. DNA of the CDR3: TGTGCCAGCAGCTTAGGTTTCGGGACTCACTATGGCTACACCTTC. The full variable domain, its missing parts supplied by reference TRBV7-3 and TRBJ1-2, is GAGVSQTPSNKVTEKGKYVELRCDPISGHTALYWYRQSLGQGPEFLIYFQGTGAADDSGLPNDRFFAVRPEGSVSTLKIQRTERGDSAVYLCASSLGFGTHYGYTFGSGTRLTVV.

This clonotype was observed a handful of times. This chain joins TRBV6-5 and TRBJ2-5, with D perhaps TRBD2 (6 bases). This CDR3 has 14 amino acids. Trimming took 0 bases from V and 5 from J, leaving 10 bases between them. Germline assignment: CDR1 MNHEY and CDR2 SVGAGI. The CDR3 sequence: CASSYSVRGETQYF. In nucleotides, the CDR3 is TGTGCCAGCAGTTACTCTGTCCGGGGGGAGACCCAGTACTTC.

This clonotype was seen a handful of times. As DNA, the CDR3 is TGCGCCAGCAGCCCCACCCCGGGACAGGGAAACAATGAGCAGTTCTTC. It specifies CASSPTPGQGNNEQFF. V is TRBV4-1 and J is TRBJ2-1; TRBD1 matches at 9 bases. CDR3 length: 16 amino acids. CDR1 MGHRA and CDR2 YSYEKL come from the germline V gene. V lost 4 bases and J lost 5; bases outside the gene matches: 9.